This note documents a single T cell receptor (beta chain) sequence. Its matching antigen is unknown. Researchers built TCR beta cDNA using 5'RACE template switching with UMIs. No DNA is given; TCRdb re-called the 5' RACE reads and lists each CDR3 protein once. Here the sample table reports some 450,000 distinct CDR3 sequences. The data were obtained in a study of T cells expressing NK-cell markers. The CDR3 is made up of 16 amino acids. Study-wide findings and caveats: NKG2C+ dominant clonotype frequencies in about six donors were roughly 1.0-7.0% of CD8+ T cells.

V is TRBV12-3 or TRBV12-4 and J is TRBJ2-1; TCRdb returns TRBD1, unconfirmable since there is no DNA. This TCR was sampled from a woman between 18 and 69 years old in good health. The sequencing sample was made of blood T cells: a sorted CD56 or NKG2C T cell subset, CD4+ or CD8+ T cells, or bulk PBMC T cells (not recorded which). The CDR3 sequence is CASSTSTGGDFYEQFF.